The 22 T cell receptor beta chains given below trace back to one sample, sequenced in a study of blood T cell repertoires in COVID-19. The method was immunoSEQ multiplex PCR; TCRdb's version includes in-frame clones alone and lacks a portion of them. The sample consists of roughly 150,000 clones, about 78% of them appearing once. The sample comprised peripheral blood. The receptors were sampled from a man in his fifties or sixties who had recovered from COVID-19.

J is TRBJ2-1 and V is TRBV4-3; 7 nucleotides align to TRBD2. CDR1 LGHNA and CDR2 YSLEER come from the germline V gene. Trimming cost V 0 bases and J 2 bases; bases outside gene matches: 4. The CDR3 totals 16 residues. This CDR3 is CASSQDASGPYNEQFF. The CDR3 DNA reads TGCGCCAGCAGCCAAGATGCTAGCGGACCCTACAATGAGCAGTTCTTC.

This chain links TRBV6-5 with TRBJ2-2, with D possibly matching TRBD2 (6 bases). Trimming took 2 bases from V and 6 from J, leaving 7 bases between them. The CDR3 runs 13 residues. Germline V gives CDR1 MNHEY, CDR2 SVGAGI. The CDR3 nucleotides are TGTGCCAGCAGTTACCGACTAGCCGGGGAGCTGTTTTTT. It specifies CASSYRLAGELFF.

The V gene is TRBV5-1, the J gene TRBJ1-6, with TRBD1 matching over 8 bases. V trimming: 3 bases; J trimming: 7 bases; junction bases outside the gene matches: 3. Per germline, CDR1 SGHRS and CDR2 YFSETQ. The CDR3 consists of 14 residues. CDR3: CASSWTGRNSPLHF. The CDR3 DNA is TGCGCCAGCAGCTGGACAGGGCGAAATTCACCCCTCCACTTT.

In the case of this clone: Other DNA sequences from this sample encode an identical CDR3 as well. The rearrangement links TRBV7-2 to TRBJ2-3, with TRBD2 matching over 10 bases. Germline V gene lookup returns CDR1 SGHTA and CDR2 FQGNSA. The CDR3 runs 16 residues. The V gene end was trimmed by 1 base and the J gene end by 2 bases; junction bases not matched to a gene: 3. The chain's CDR3 is CASSLGLAGDTDTQYF. The CDR3 DNA sequence: TGTGCCAGCAGCTTAGGTCTAGCGGGAGACACAGATACGCAGTATTTT.

This chain links TRBV5-1 with TRBJ2-3; 8 bases map to TRBD2. This CDR3 is 16 amino acids long. J gave up 9 bases and V 3 bases, and 15 bases lay outside the gene matches. Germline V CDR1 and CDR2: SGHRS, YFSETQ. The CDR3 loop reads CASSSDGGANGMTQYF. The CDR3 DNA reads as TGCGCCAGCAGCTCCGACGGGGGGGCCAACGGGATGACGCAGTATTTT.

The chain is built from TRBV5-4 and TRBJ1-1; perhaps TRBD1 as D (5 bases). The V gene's germline CDR1 is SGHNT and CDR2 YYREEE (reference sequence). CDR3 length: 17 amino acids. V was cut by 3 bases and J by 3 bases, with 21 bases left in between. The CDR3 is CASSSPQWGTGDTEAFF. CDR3 sequence (DNA): TGTGCCAGCAGCTCCCCCCAATGGGGTACAGGAGACACTGAAGCTTTCTTT.

The chain joins TRBV27 to TRBJ1-1; 8 bases are a match to TRBD1. Germline assignment: CDR1 MNHEY and CDR2 SMNVEV (reference sequence). V was clipped by 5 bases and J by 1 base; unmatched bases: 3. The length of the CDR3 is 14 residues. CDR3 in amino acids: CASSIQGANTEAFF. In DNA, the CDR3 is TGTGCCAGCAGTATTCAGGGGGCGAACACTGAAGCTTTCTTT.

The J gene is TRBJ2-3, the V gene TRBV4-3; D possibly corresponds to TRBD1 (6 bases). The CDR3 sequence is 17 residues long. Germline CDR1 and CDR2: LGHNA and YSLEER. Trimming took 1 base from V and 1 from J, leaving 15 bases between them. The CDR3 region is CASSQVKEHRGTDTQYF. CDR3 sequence (DNA): TGCGCCAGCAGCCAAGTTAAGGAGCACAGGGGCACAGATACGCAGTATTTT.

The rearrangement uses TRBV19 and TRBJ1-6; no definite D call. V shed 3 bases and J shed 9 bases, with 12 bases lying between them. The CDR3 totals 14 residues. Per the germline V gene, CDR1 is LNHDA and CDR2 is SQIVND (reference sequence). The DNA of the CDR3 is TGTGCCAGTAGTATCGGGAGTTCAGGTTCACCCCTCCACTTT. Encoded protein: CASSIGSSGSPLHF.

With respect to this clone: One end of the junction does not line up with germline, which may come from a read error. This sequence joins TRBV7-7 and TRBJ2-1, with TRBD2 matching 8 bases. Germline V gives CDR1 SSHAT, CDR2 FNYEAQ (reference sequence). There are 16 residues in the CDR3. CDR3 region: CASSLGRGGTYNEQFF. CDR3 nucleotides: TGTGCTAGCAGCTTAGGCCGGGGGGGTACCTACAATGAGCAGTTCTTC.

The V gene is TRBV30, the J gene TRBJ1-2, with TRBD1 as a possible D gene (5 bases). The CDR3 runs to 14 residues. Germline V gene data show CDR1 as GTSNPN and CDR2 as SVGIG (reference sequence). Trimming pared 3 bases from V and 0 bases from J, leaving 11 bases between. The CDR3 loop is CAWSLLTANYGYTF. The CDR3 coding sequence is TGTGCCTGGAGCCTTCTGACAGCTAACTATGGCTACACCTTC.

The CDR3 region is CASSPVRSTGELFF. In nucleotides, the CDR3 is TGTGCCAGCTCACCCGTGAGATCCACCGGGGAGCTGTTTTTT. The chain couples TRBV18 to TRBJ2-2; D remains unclear. CDR1 and CDR2 from the germline V gene are KGHSH and LQKENI. The V end was cut by 3 bases, the J end by 4 bases, with 9 bases between. The CDR3 is made up of 14 amino acids.

The J gene is TRBJ1-2, the V gene TRBV4-1; D is undetermined. Trimming took off 0 bases at V and 7 bases at J, with 9 bases between the two ends. The CDR3 totals 13 residues. The germline V gene encodes CDR1 MGHRA and CDR2 YSYEKL. In nucleotides, the CDR3 is TGCGCCAGCAGCCAAGAATCGGTATTTGGCTACACCTTC. Its translation: CASSQESVFGYTF.

CDR3 protein: CASSFGGAQYGYTF. The CDR3 coding sequence is TGTGCCAGCAGCTTTGGTGGGGCACAATATGGCTACACCTTC. The chain uses TRBV5-6 and TRBJ1-2, with a weak D call TRBD1 (5 bases). Germline V gene sequence: CDR1 SGHDT, CDR2 YYEEEE. The CDR3 is 14 amino acids. The V gene lost 2 bases and the J gene lost 5 bases, with 13 bases spanning the gap.

This clone showed up just a few times. This chain joins TRBV19 and TRBJ2-2; 7 bases match TRBD2. The CDR3 is 14 amino acids. Looked up from germline, CDR1 is LNHDA and CDR2 is SQIVND (reference sequence). Trimming at V came to 3 bases and at J to 6 bases, leaving 4 bases not matched to a gene. The DNA for the CDR3 is TGTGCCAGTAGTATCCAGCGGGGTGCCGGGGAGCTGTTTTTT. It yields the protein CASSIQRGAGELFF.

This clone appeared once. The rearrangement links TRBV6-2 or TRBV6-3 to TRBJ2-4; 9 nucleotides line up with TRBD1. The V gene end was trimmed by 6 bases and the J gene end by 0 bases; junction bases not matched to a gene: 6. Germline CDR1 is MNHEY and CDR2 is SVGEGT. The CDR3 covers 16 residues. This CDR3 is CASSQGQGIAKNIQYF. The CDR3 DNA reads TGTGCCAGCAGCCAGGGACAGGGAATAGCCAAAAACATTCAGTACTTC.

V usage is TRBV15 and J usage is TRBJ2-1; TRBD1 might be the D (5 bases). The germline V and J ends were trimmed by 5 bases and 7 bases, with 18 bases remaining between them. This CDR3 has 15 amino acids. Looked up from germline, CDR1 is LNHNV and CDR2 is YYDKDF (reference sequence). As DNA, the CDR3 is TGTGCCACCAGCCCCCCAGGGATGCAAAGGAATGAGCAGTTCTTC. It codes for CATSPPGMQRNEQFF.

The chain joins TRBV5-1 to TRBJ1-6, with 9 bases that match TRBD1. With V trimmed by 2 bases and J by 6 bases, 3 bases remained unmatched. This CDR3 comprises 15 residues. Germline V gene data show CDR1 as SGHRS and CDR2 as YFSETQ. In DNA form, the CDR3 reads TGCGCCAGCAGCTTAGGGACAGGGTCTAATTCACCCCTCCACTTT. It encodes CASSLGTGSNSPLHF. Complete variable domain (other parts from reference TRBV5-1 and TRBJ1-6): KAGVTQTPRYLIKTRGQQVTLSCSPISGHRSVSWYQQTPGQGLQFLFEYFSETQRNKGNFPGRFSGRQFSNSRSEMNVSTLELGDSALYLCASSLGTGSNSPLHFGNGTRLTVT.

The chain links TRBV4-2 to TRBJ2-2; 7 nucleotides agree with TRBD2. The V and J ends lost 0 bases and 4 bases, in that order; junction bases with no gene match: 8. Germline CDR1 and CDR2: LGHNA and YNFKEQ. The CDR3 is 17 amino acids. CDR3 loop: CASSQELRTRGTGELFF. The CDR3, as DNA: TGTGCCAGCAGCCAAGAACTGAGGACTAGAGGCACCGGGGAGCTGTTTTTT.

The chain has TRBV6-2 or TRBV6-3 and TRBJ1-6, with TRBD1 matching 10 bases. The V gene's germline CDR1 is MNHEY and CDR2 SVGEGT. V was pared by 0 bases and J by 11 bases, with 1 base of the junction left unmatched. The CDR3 is 14 amino acids. The CDR3 here is CASSYSGQGTPLHF. CDR3 nucleotide sequence: TGTGCCAGCAGTTACTCGGGACAGGGGACACCCCTCCACTTT.

The chain uses TRBV6-4 and TRBJ2-1, with D unresolved. CDR1 is MRHNA, CDR2 SNTAGT, per germline. Between the trimmed V and J ends, which lost 3 bases and 6 bases, there was a span of 12 bases. This CDR3 has 14 residues. This CDR3 is CASSESYFGNEQFF. CDR3 nucleotide sequence: TGTGCCAGCAGTGAGTCGTACTTTGGCAATGAGCAGTTCTTC.

V and J are TRBV28 and TRBJ1-2, with D perhaps matching TRBD1 (5 bases). The germline gives CDR1 MDHEN, CDR2 SYDVKM. V was pared by 2 bases and J by 3 bases, with 10 bases between. CDR3 length: 14 amino acids. The CDR3 DNA reads as TGTGCCAGCAGTTTAGGGGCAGGGTACTATGGCTACACCTTC. Its translation is CASSLGAGYYGYTF.